The subject of this entry is one TCR beta chain. Its target is unknown. Conventional CD4 T cells were sorted as CD4+CD127+ cells. These data belong to a study of B cell selection in AIRE deficiency. Findings of the study overall: Tconv and Treg cells from AIRE-deficient patients resembled healthy donors in TCRBV usage, CDR3 length and diversity. Around a third of healthy-donor shared Treg TCRbeta sequences appeared in patient Tconv cells.

Per germline, CDR1 MNHNY and CDR2 SVGAGI (reference sequence). V was shortened by 2 bases and J by 9 bases, with 10 bases between the two germline ends. The CDR3 loop spans 12 amino acids. Authors' methods: Conventional T cell pools: about 100,000 distinct patient, just over 1.3x10^5 donor TCRbeta sequences. Data came from immunoSEQ multiplex PCR; TCRdb stores just in-frame clones and leaves some out. The D gene and trimming were derived from the DNA, and the V and J assignments and clone size from that table. Of fewer than 30,000 clones listed, roughly 96% are singletons. V gene TRBV6-6 combines with J gene TRBJ1-2; D is unresolved. The receptor comes from a human donor with AIRE deficiency. The material sequenced was conventional CD4+ T cells sorted from PBMCs. CDR3 region: CASSYEGYSYTF. The CDR3 nucleotides are TGTGCCAGCAGTTACGAAGGATATAGCTACACCTTC.